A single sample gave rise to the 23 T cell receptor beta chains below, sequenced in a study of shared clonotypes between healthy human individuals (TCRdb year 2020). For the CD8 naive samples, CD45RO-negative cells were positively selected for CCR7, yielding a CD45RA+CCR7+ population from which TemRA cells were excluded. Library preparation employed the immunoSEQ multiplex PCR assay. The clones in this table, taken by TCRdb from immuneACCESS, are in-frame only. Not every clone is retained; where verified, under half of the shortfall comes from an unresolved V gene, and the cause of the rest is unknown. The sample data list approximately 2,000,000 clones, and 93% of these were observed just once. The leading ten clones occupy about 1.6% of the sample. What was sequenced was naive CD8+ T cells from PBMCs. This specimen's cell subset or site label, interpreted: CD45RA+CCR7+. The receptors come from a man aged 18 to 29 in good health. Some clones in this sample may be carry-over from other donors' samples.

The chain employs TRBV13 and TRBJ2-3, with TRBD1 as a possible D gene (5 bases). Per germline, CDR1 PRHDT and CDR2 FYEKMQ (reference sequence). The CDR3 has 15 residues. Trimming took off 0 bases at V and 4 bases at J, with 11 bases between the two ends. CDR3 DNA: TGTGCCAGCAGCTTAGGTGGCCAGGGTCCAGATACGCAGTATTTT. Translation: CASSLGGQGPDTQYF.

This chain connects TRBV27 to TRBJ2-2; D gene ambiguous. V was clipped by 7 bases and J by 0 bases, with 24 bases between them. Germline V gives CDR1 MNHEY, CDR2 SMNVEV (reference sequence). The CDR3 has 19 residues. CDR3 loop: CASIGITVANIPNTGELFF. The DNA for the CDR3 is TGTGCCAGCATAGGTATTACGGTAGCCAACATACCGAACACCGGGGAGCTGTTTTTT.

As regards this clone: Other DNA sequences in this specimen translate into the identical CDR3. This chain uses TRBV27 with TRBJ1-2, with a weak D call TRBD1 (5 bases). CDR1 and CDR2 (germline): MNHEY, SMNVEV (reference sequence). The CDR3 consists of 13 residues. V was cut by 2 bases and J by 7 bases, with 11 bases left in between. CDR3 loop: CASSLGQGGGYTF. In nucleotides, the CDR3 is TGTGCCAGCAGTTTAGGGCAGGGAGGTGGCTACACCTTC.

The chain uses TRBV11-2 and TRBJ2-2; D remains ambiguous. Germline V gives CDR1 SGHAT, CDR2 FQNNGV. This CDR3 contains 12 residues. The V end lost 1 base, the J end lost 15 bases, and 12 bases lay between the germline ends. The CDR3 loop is CASSLGPSKLFF. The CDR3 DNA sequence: TGTGCCAGCAGCTTAGGCCCGTCTAAGTTGTTTTTT.

For the CDR3, the DNA is TGTGCCAGCAGCTCCGTATTCGGTCTCGGCACAGATACGCAGTATTTT. Translated: CASSSVFGLGTDTQYF. The rearrangement uses TRBV7-9 and TRBJ2-3; D ambiguous. This CDR3 has 16 amino acids. V was pared by 4 bases and J by 1 base, with 15 bases between. Germline CDR1 SEHNR, CDR2 FQNEAQ (reference sequence).

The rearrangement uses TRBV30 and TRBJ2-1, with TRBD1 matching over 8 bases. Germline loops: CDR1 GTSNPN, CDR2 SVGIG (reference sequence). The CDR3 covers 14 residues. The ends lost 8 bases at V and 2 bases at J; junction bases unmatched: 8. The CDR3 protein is CAVQDRATYNEQFF. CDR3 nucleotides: TGTGCCGTTCAGGACAGGGCTACCTACAATGAGCAGTTCTTC.

The CDR3 nucleotides are TGTGCCAGCAGCTTAGGAGAAGGGTTGTTTTTT. Protein sequence: CASSLGEGLFF. V usage is TRBV11-2 and J usage is TRBJ1-4; no clear D gene. The germline gives CDR1 SGHAT, CDR2 FQNNGV. The CDR3 spans 11 residues. V lost 1 base and J lost 15, with 9 bases in between.

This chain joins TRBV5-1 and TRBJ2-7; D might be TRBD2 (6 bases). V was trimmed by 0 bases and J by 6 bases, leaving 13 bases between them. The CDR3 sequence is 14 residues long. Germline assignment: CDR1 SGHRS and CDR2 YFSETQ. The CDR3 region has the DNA TGCGCCAGCAGCTTGGGTTCGAACGGGGGCGAGCAGTACTTC. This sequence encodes CASSLGSNGGEQYF.

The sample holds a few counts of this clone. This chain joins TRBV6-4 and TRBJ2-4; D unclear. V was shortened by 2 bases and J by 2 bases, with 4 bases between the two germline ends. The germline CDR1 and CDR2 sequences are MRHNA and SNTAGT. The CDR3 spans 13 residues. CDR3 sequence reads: CASSDGSKNIQYF. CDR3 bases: TGTGCCAGCAGTGACGGGTCCAAAAACATTCAGTACTTC.

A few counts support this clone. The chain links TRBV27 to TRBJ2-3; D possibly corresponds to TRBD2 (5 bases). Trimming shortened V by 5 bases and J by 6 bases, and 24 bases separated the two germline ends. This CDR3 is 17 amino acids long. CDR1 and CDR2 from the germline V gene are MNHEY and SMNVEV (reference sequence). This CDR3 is CASSPPGSAVLGDTQYF. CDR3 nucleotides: TGTGCCAGCAGTCCCCCTGGGAGTGCGGTTTTGGGCGATACGCAGTATTTT.

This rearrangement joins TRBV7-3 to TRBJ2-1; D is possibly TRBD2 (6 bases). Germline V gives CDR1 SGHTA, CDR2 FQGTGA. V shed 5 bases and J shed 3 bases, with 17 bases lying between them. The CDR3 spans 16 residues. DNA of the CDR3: TGTGCCAGCAGCCCCTTTCTCGGGAGCGGCTACAATGAGCAGTTCTTC. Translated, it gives CASSPFLGSGYNEQFF.

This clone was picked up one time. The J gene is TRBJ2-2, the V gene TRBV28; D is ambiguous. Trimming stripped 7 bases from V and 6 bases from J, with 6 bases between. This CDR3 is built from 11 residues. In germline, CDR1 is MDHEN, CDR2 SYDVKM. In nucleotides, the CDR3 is TGTGCCAGCAACGACCCCGGGGAGCTGTTTTTT. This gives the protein CASNDPGELFF.

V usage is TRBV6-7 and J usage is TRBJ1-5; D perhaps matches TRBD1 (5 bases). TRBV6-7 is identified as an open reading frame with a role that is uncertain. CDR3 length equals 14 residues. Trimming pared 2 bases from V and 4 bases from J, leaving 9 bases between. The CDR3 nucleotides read TGTGCCAGCAGTTACCCGGGGGGGAATCAGCCCCAGCATTTT. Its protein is CASSYPGGNQPQHF.

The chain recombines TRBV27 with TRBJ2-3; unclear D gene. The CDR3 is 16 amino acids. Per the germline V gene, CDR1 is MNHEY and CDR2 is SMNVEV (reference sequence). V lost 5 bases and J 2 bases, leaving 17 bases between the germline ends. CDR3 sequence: CASSPTQTSATDTQYF. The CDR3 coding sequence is TGTGCCAGCAGTCCTACCCAGACTTCGGCCACAGATACGCAGTATTTT.

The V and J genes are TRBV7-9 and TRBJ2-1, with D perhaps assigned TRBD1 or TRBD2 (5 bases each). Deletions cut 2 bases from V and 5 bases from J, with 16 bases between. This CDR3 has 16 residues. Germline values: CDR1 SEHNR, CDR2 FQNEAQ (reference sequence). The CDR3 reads CASSLTIIQGDNEQFF. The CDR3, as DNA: TGTGCCAGCAGCTTAACTATTATCCAGGGAGACAATGAGCAGTTCTTC.

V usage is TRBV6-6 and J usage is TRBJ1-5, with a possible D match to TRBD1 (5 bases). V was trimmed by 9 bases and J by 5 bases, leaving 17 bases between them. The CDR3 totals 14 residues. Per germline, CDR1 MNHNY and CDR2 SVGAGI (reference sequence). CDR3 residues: CASFSGRVDQPQHF. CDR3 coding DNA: TGTGCCAGTTTCTCCGGCAGGGTCGATCAGCCCCAGCATTTT.

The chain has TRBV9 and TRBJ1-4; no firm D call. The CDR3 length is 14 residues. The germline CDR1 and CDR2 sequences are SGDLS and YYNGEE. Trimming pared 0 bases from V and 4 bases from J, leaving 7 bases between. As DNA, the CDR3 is TGTGCCAGCAGCGTAGAGTCGGTTAATGAAAAACTGTTTTTT. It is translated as CASSVESVNEKLFF.

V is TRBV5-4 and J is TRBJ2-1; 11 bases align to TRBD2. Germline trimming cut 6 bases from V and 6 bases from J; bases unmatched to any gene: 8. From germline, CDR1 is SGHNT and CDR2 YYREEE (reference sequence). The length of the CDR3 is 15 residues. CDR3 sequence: CASTGGTSGFNEQFF. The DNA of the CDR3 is TGTGCCAGCACGGGCGGGACTAGCGGTTTCAATGAGCAGTTCTTC.

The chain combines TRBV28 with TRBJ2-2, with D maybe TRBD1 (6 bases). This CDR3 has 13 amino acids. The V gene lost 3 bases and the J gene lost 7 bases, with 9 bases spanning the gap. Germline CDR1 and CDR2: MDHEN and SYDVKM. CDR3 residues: CASSFRGIGELFF. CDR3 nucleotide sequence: TGTGCCAGCAGTTTTAGGGGGATCGGGGAGCTGTTTTTT.

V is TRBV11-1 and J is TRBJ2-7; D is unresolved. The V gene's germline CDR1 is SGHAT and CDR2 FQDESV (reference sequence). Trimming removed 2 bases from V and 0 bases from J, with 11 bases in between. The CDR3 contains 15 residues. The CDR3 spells CASSLWISASYEQYF. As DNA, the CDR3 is TGTGCCAGCAGCTTATGGATCTCGGCCTCCTACGAGCAGTACTTC. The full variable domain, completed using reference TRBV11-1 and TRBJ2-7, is EAEVAQSPRYKITEKSQAVAFWCDPISGHATLYWYRQILGQGPELLVQFQDESVVDDSQLPKDRFSAERLKGVDSTLKIQPAELGDSAMYLCASSLWISASYEQYFGPGTRLTVT.

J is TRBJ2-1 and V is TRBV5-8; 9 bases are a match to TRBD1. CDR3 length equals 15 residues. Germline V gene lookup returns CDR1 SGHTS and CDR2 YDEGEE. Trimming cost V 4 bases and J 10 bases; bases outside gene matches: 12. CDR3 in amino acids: CASSPGTGSSDEQFF. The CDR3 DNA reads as TGTGCCAGCAGCCCCGGGACAGGGAGTTCCGACGAGCAGTTCTTC.

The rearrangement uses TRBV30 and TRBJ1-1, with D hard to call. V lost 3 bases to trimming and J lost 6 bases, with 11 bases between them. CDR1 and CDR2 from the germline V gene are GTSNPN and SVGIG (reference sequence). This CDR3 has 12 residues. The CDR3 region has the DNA TGTGCCTGGAGCGCCGCGCCGGCTGAAGCTTTCTTT. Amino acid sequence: CAWSAAPAEAFF.

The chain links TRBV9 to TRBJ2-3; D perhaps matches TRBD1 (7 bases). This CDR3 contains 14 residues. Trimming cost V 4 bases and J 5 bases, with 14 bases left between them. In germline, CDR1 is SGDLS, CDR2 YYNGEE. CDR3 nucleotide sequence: TGTGCCAGCAGCACCAGGGGGGCGGGAGATACGCAGTATTTT. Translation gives CASSTRGAGDTQYF.